This entry lists 27 T cell receptor beta chains sequenced from one sample in a study of blood T cell repertoires in COVID-19 (dated by TCRdb to 2020 to 2022). The method was the immunoSEQ multiplex PCR assay. As stored in TCRdb, this immuneACCESS dataset retains in-frame rearrangements with V and J assigned. A fraction of the clones does not appear; measured against another copy, unresolved V genes explain less than half of the discrepancy, and the remainder lacks a known reason. The sample table holds about 150,000 clones, of which about 86% were seen once. Around 8.3% of the sample lies in the top ten. The source material was peripheral blood. These receptors came from a woman aged 45-65 years with active or convalescent COVID-19.

V is TRBV10-3 and J is TRBJ2-1; TRBD2 agrees at 14 bases. CDR1 and CDR2 (germline): ENHRY, SYGVKD. V lost 0 bases and J lost 5; bases outside the gene matches: 15. This CDR3 comprises 21 residues. For the CDR3, the DNA is TGTGCCATCAGTGAGTCGGACTCGGGACTAGCGGGAGATTGGGAGAACAATGAGCAGTTCTTC. This translates into CAISESDSGLAGDWENNEQFF.

The gene calls are TRBV18 and TRBJ1-4, with 7 bases aligning to TRBD1. The CDR3 covers 13 residues. Per germline, CDR1 KGHSH and CDR2 LQKENI. The ends lost 4 bases at V and 6 bases at J; junction bases unmatched: 2. DNA for the CDR3: TGTGCCAGCTCACTTGGGACAGATGAAAAACTGTTTTTT. This translates into CASSLGTDEKLFF. The variable domain in full, with the rest retrieved from reference TRBV18 and TRBJ1-4, is NAGVMQNPRHLVRRRGQEARLRCSPMKGHSHVYWYRQLPEEGLKFMVYLQKENIIDESGMPKERFSAEFPKEGPSILRIQQVVRGDSAAYFCASSLGTDEKLFFGSGTQLSVL.

V is TRBV2 and J is TRBJ1-4, with D possibly matching TRBD1 (5 bases). The germline V gene has CDR1 SNHLY and CDR2 FYNNEI. The V end was cut by 7 bases, the J end by 14 bases, with 23 bases between. This CDR3 region has 14 residues. CDR3 DNA: TGTGCCAGCAAGGTCATCCAGGGAGACAGCGGGCTGTTTTTT. It encodes CASKVIQGDSGLFF.

This CDR3 reads CASSSPRSGSTGELFF. The DNA of the CDR3 is TGTGCCAGCAGCTCCCCACGTAGCGGGAGCACCGGGGAGCTGTTTTTT. This chain uses TRBV5-4 with TRBJ2-2, with 9 bases aligning to TRBD2. Germline V gene sequence: CDR1 SGHNT, CDR2 YYREEE (reference sequence). The CDR3 consists of 16 residues. The V segment lost 3 bases and the J segment 4 bases; nucleotides outside the gene matches: 7.

V and J are TRBV3-1 (or the pseudogene TRBV3-2) and TRBJ2-1; the match to TRBD2 covers 8 bases. There are 14 residues in the CDR3. J gave up 6 bases and V 4 bases, and 5 bases lay outside the gene matches. Germline CDR1 is LGHDT and CDR2 is YNNKEL (reference sequence). DNA for the CDR3: TGTGCCAGCAGCCGTAGCGGGGTCAGCAATGAGCAGTTCTTC. Residues: CASSRSGVSNEQFF.

This chain links TRBV15 with TRBJ2-7; a weak D match, TRBD1 (5 bases). Germline V gene sequence: CDR1 LNHNV, CDR2 YYDKDF (reference sequence). CDR3 length equals 17 residues. Trimming left V 0 bases short and J 2 bases short, with 17 bases between. The CDR3 bases are TGTGCCACCAGCAGAGATTGGGCCCCAGGGCAAACCTACGAGCAGTACTTC. Translated: CATSRDWAPGQTYEQYF. Full variable domain (rest looked up from reference TRBV15 and TRBJ2-7): DAMVIQNPRYQVTQFGKPVTLSCSQTLNHNVMYWYQQKSSQAPKLLFHYYDKDFNNEADTPDNFQSRRPNTSFCFLDIRSPGLGDTAMYLCATSRDWAPGQTYEQYFGPGTRLTVT.

This clone was seen just once. In DNA form, the CDR3 reads TGTGCCAGCAGTTTTTCGGGCACTGAAGCTTTCTTT. Encoded protein: CASSFSGTEAFF. The rearrangement links TRBV27 to TRBJ1-1; D unclear. The CDR3 runs to 12 residues. Germline loops: CDR1 MNHEY, CDR2 SMNVEV (reference sequence). V lost 3 bases, J lost 4 bases, and 6 bases lay in between.

The gene calls are TRBV7-2 and TRBJ2-7, with 7 bases fitting TRBD2. Germline V lookup: CDR1 SGHTA, CDR2 FQGNSA. This CDR3 contains 11 residues. J lost 7 bases, V lost 7 bases, and 4 bases had no gene match. The CDR3, as DNA: TGTGCCAGCAACCTGGGGGGGGAGCAGTACTTC. Translation: CASNLGGEQYF.

The V call is TRBV19, the J call TRBJ1-2; TRBD1 agrees at 7 bases. The CDR3 is made up of 14 amino acids. The germline V gene has CDR1 LNHDA and CDR2 SQIVND (reference sequence). With V trimmed by 7 bases and J by 4 bases, 9 bases remained unmatched. The CDR3 DNA sequence: TGTGCCAGTAATTCAGGGGGTGGAAGCTATGGCTACACCTTC. Protein: CASNSGGGSYGYTF.

The CDR3 region has the DNA TGTGCCAGCAGATCAGAAAATTCAGGGGGATACGAGCAGTACTTC. Its translation is CASRSENSGGYEQYF. V usage is TRBV5-4 and J usage is TRBJ2-7; TRBD1 agrees at 7 bases. Trimming at V came to 5 bases and at J to 4 bases, leaving 12 bases not matched to a gene. Germline assignment: CDR1 SGHNT and CDR2 YYREEE (reference sequence). This CDR3 comprises 15 residues.

This clone has only one observation. The chain joins TRBV9 to TRBJ2-3, with D tentatively TRBD1 (5 bases). V dropped 7 bases and J dropped 0 bases, with 12 bases sitting between them. There are 14 residues in the CDR3. Germline-derived CDR1 and CDR2 are SGDLS and YYNGEE. The CDR3 reads CASATDLSTDTQYF. CDR3 coding DNA: TGTGCCAGCGCGACAGACCTAAGCACAGATACGCAGTATTTT.

The chain links TRBV2 to TRBJ1-5; tentatively, D is TRBD1 (6 bases). This CDR3 contains 14 residues. Germline V gives CDR1 SNHLY, CDR2 FYNNEI. The germline V and J ends were trimmed by 7 bases and 11 bases, with 21 bases remaining between them. In DNA form, the CDR3 reads TGTGCCAGCACTCCAGACAGGCAATCACGGGCCCAGCATTTT. Amino acid sequence: CASTPDRQSRAQHF.

The gene calls are TRBV19 and TRBJ1-1, with a tentative D call TRBD1 (6 bases). CDR3 length equals 11 residues. Trimming shortened V by 5 bases and J by 7 bases, and 8 bases separated the two germline ends. The germline V gene has CDR1 LNHDA and CDR2 SQIVND (reference sequence). This CDR3 reads CASSGQLEAFF. The CDR3 nucleotides are TGTGCCAGTAGTGGACAGCTTGAAGCTTTCTTT.

V is TRBV2 and J is TRBJ2-1; no firm D call. The CDR3 has 11 residues. The V gene's germline CDR1 is SNHLY and CDR2 FYNNEI. V gave up 10 bases and J gave up 4 bases, with 8 bases separating them. In DNA form, the CDR3 reads TGTGCCACCTCCGTTTACAATGAGCAGTTCTTC. Amino acid sequence: CATSVYNEQFF.

This rearrangement joins TRBV27 to TRBJ2-7, with TRBD2 identical over 12 bases. V lost 6 bases and J lost 3; bases outside the gene matches: 6. Germline CDR1 MNHEY, CDR2 SMNVEV (reference sequence). The CDR3 loop spans 15 amino acids. The CDR3 region is CASSTLAGGLYEQYF. CDR3 DNA: TGTGCCAGCAGCACACTAGCGGGGGGCCTCTACGAGCAGTACTTC.

This clone was observed a handful of times. The chain links TRBV19 to TRBJ2-3; 8 bases line up with TRBD2. This CDR3 comprises 15 residues. The V and J ends lost 6 bases and 2 bases, in that order; junction bases with no gene match: 7. Germline loops: CDR1 LNHDA, CDR2 SQIVND (reference sequence). CDR3 residues: CASRLSGVYTDTQYF. The CDR3 DNA reads as TGTGCCAGTAGACTTAGCGGGGTCTACACAGATACGCAGTATTTT.

The chain combines TRBV18 with TRBJ2-7; a weak D match, TRBD2 (6 bases). CDR1 and CDR2 from the germline V gene are KGHSH and LQKENI. The germline V and J ends were trimmed by 3 bases and 4 bases, with 16 bases remaining between them. The length of the CDR3 is 15 residues. Here the CDR3 DNA reads TGTGCCAGCTCACCTGGGGCCAGGGACTTGTACGAGCAGTACTTC. The encoded protein is CASSPGARDLYEQYF.

The rearrangement uses TRBV4-2 and TRBJ2-2; weak D call: TRBD2 (6 bases). The CDR3 has 16 amino acids. Trimming left V 0 bases short and J 0 bases short, with 8 bases between. The germline V gene encodes CDR1 LGHNA and CDR2 YNFKEQ. CDR3: CASSQESGSNTGELFF. In DNA, the CDR3 is TGTGCCAGCAGCCAAGAGAGCGGGTCGAACACCGGGGAGCTGTTTTTT.

The chain recombines TRBV7-2 with TRBJ1-2; 9 positions match TRBD1. Germline assignment: CDR1 SGHTA and CDR2 FQGNSA. The length of the CDR3 is 15 residues. Trimming at V came to 1 base and at J to 5 bases, leaving 5 bases not matched to a gene. CDR3 DNA: TGTGCCAGCAGCTTAGGACAGGGGGTTGAATATGGCTACACCTTC. Protein sequence: CASSLGQGVEYGYTF. Supplemented by reference TRBV7-2 and TRBJ1-2, the full variable domain reads GAGVSQSPSNKVTEKGKDVELRCDPISGHTALYWYRQSLGQGLEFLIYFQGNSAPDKSGLPSDRFSAERTGGSVSTLTIQRTQQEDSAVYLCASSLGQGVEYGYTFGSGTRLTVV.

V gene TRBV4-1 combines with J gene TRBJ2-1; no firm D call. This CDR3 spans 12 amino acids. The V end was cut by 1 base, the J end by 5 bases, with 3 bases between. Germline V CDR1 and CDR2: MGHRA, YSYEKL. CDR3 nucleotides: TGCGCCAGCAGCCAAGTTAACAATGAGCAGTTCTTC. Its protein is CASSQVNNEQFF.

The chain couples TRBV18 to TRBJ1-5; possible D gene TRBD1, 6 bases. Trimming cost V 5 bases and J 4 bases, with 15 bases left between them. Germline assignment: CDR1 KGHSH and CDR2 LQKENI. CDR3 length equals 15 residues. CDR3 nucleotide sequence: TGTGCCAGCTCAGCATTGGACAGTGTTAATCAGCCCCAGCATTTT. This encodes CASSALDSVNQPQHF.

The V call is TRBV29-1, the J call TRBJ2-2; 10 positions match TRBD2. This CDR3 has 13 residues. After removal of 4 bases from V and 6 bases from J, the junction contained 2 bases not matched to a gene. Germline CDR1 reads SQVTM; CDR2 reads ANQGSEA. This CDR3 is CSVVLAGPGELFF. The CDR3 region has the DNA TGCAGCGTTGTACTAGCGGGACCCGGGGAGCTGTTTTTT.

Only a few counts were recorded for this clone. DNA of the CDR3: TGCGCCAGCAGCTTTCCCTCTCACAGGGGCGCCTACAATGAGCAGTTCTTC. It codes for CASSFPSHRGAYNEQFF. The chain combines TRBV5-1 with TRBJ2-1, with 7 bases lining up with TRBD1. This CDR3 is 17 amino acids long. Germline V gene lookup returns CDR1 SGHRS and CDR2 YFSETQ. The J segment lost 2 bases and the V segment lost 2 bases, leaving 10 bases of the junction unmatched.

The gene calls are TRBV30 and TRBJ1-2; the D gene is possibly TRBD1 (6 bases). The V and J ends lost 3 bases and 7 bases respectively, with 12 bases between them. CDR1 is GTSNPN and CDR2 is SVGIG in the germline V gene (reference sequence). The CDR3 contains 12 residues. CDR3 amino acids: CAWRGGVGGYTF. The CDR3 nucleotides read TGTGCCTGGAGAGGGGGGGTCGGTGGCTACACCTTC.

The chain couples TRBV30 to TRBJ2-3; 7 nucleotides align to TRBD2. The CDR3 is made up of 15 amino acids. With 6 bases clipped from V and 0 bases from J, the junction kept 9 bases outside the gene matches. Germline V gene sequence: CDR1 GTSNPN, CDR2 SVGIG (reference sequence). CDR3 amino acids: CACSMTSSSTDTQYF. CDR3 sequence (DNA): TGTGCCTGCTCGATGACTAGCTCTAGCACAGATACGCAGTATTTT.

This sequence joins TRBV5-1 and TRBJ2-3, with 9 bases identical to TRBD1. Trimming took 2 bases from V and 5 from J; bases not matched to a gene: 6. The germline CDR1 and CDR2 sequences are SGHRS and YFSETQ. The length of the CDR3 is 15 residues. As DNA, the CDR3 is TGCGCCAGCAGCTTACAGGGGGCAGGTTTAGATACGCAGTATTTT. As protein: CASSLQGAGLDTQYF.

The CDR3 bases are TGTGCCAGCAGTTCTCAAGAGACCCAGTACTTC. It is translated as CASSSQETQYF. V is TRBV7-2 and J is TRBJ2-5, with no clear D. Germline CDR1 reads SGHTA; CDR2 reads FQGNSA. V gave up 6 bases and J gave up 2 bases, with 4 bases separating them. The CDR3 sequence is 11 residues long.